These 3 T cell receptor beta chains were all obtained from the same sample, sequenced in a study of T cells after yellow fever vaccination. Via MiXCR, TCRdb re-called the 5' RACE reads, giving one row per CDR3 protein. The table includes 340,000 or so distinct CDR3 sequences, around 12% detected once. This specimen was CD4+ T cells sorted from PBMCs, taken 15 days after the yellow fever booster vaccination. The source of these receptors is a man aged 18 to 35 who received the YFV17D yellow fever vaccine.

This chain links TRBV6-2 or TRBV6-3 with TRBJ2-3; D gene unclear. Per the germline V gene, CDR1 is MNHEY and CDR2 is SVGEGT. CDR3 length: 14 residues. V was trimmed by 2 bases and J by 4 bases, leaving 10 bases between them. The CDR3 here is CASSYLVSADTQYF. CDR3 bases: TGTGCCAGCAGTTACCTGGTTTCCGCAGATACGCAGTATTTT.

This clonotype was counted ten times or more. This chain joins TRBV18 and TRBJ1-1; D is unclear. Trimming stripped 4 bases from V and 1 base from J, with 10 bases between. Looked up from germline, CDR1 is KGHSH and CDR2 is LQKENI. This CDR3 region has 14 residues. CDR3: CASSRAPPNTEAFF. CDR3 coding DNA: TGTGCCAGCTCACGGGCACCCCCGAACACTGAAGCTTTCTTT.

The gene calls are TRBV27 and TRBJ2-7; D is ambiguous. V was pared by 6 bases and J by 2 bases, with 11 bases between. Germline assignment: CDR1 MNHEY and CDR2 SMNVEV (reference sequence). The CDR3 has 13 amino acids. The DNA for the CDR3 is TGTGCCAGCAGCCCCGACATCCCCTACGAGCAGTACTTC. This codes for CASSPDIPYEQYF.